The following is a TCR beta chain sequence with its context. Its antigen is unknown. The CDR3 length is 14 residues. V was shortened by 3 bases and J by 1 base, with 6 bases between the two germline ends. Germline V gives CDR1 SGHAT, CDR2 FQNNGV. The data originate from a study of T cell responses to AZD1222 COVID-19 vaccine. Study as a whole: The analysis combined second doses at about 4 or about 12 weeks. Study observations and caveats: Baseline serology detected seropositivity in only a handful of AZD1222 recipients.

Sequenced by immunoSEQ multiplex PCR; TCRdb stores in-frame clones only, minus some. The table has approximately 140,000 clones, about 95% seen once. The sample consisted of peripheral blood, taken on day 0 of AZD1222 vaccination. V usage is TRBV11-2 and J usage is TRBJ2-2; possibly TRBD1 for D (6 bases). This sequence originates from an adult in good health. DNA for the CDR3: TGTGCCAGCAGCTTGGACAGGAACACCGGGGAGCTGTTTTTT. The encoded protein is CASSLDRNTGELFF.